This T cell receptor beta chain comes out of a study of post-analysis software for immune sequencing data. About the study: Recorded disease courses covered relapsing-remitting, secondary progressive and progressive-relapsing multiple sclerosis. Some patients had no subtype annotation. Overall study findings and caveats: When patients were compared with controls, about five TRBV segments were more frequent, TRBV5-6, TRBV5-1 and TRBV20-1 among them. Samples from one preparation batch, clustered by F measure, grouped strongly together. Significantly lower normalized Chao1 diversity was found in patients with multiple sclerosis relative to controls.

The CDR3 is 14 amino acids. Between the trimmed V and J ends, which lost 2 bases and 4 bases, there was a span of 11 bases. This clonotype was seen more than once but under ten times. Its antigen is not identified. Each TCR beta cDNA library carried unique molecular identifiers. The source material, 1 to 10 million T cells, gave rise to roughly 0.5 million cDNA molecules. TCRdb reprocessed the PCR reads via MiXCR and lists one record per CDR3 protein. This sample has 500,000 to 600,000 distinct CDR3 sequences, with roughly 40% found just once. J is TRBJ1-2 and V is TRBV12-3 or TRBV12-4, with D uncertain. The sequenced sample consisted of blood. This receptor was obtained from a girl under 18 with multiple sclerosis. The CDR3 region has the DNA TGTGCCAGCAGTTTAAGTGGGAGGTCCTATGGCTACACCTTC. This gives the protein CASSLSGRSYGYTF.